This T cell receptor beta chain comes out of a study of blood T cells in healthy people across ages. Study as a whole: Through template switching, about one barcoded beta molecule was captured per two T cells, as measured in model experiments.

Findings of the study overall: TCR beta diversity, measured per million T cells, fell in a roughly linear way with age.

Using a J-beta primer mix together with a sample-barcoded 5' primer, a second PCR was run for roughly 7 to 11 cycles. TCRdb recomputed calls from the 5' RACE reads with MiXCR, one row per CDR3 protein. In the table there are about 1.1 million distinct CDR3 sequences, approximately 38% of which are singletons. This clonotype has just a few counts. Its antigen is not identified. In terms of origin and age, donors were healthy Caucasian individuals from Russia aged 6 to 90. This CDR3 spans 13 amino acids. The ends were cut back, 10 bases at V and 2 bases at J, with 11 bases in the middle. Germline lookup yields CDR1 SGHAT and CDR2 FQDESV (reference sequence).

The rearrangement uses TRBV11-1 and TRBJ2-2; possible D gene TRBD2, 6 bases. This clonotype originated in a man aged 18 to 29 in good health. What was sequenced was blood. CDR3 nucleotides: TGTGCCATCTCAGGGACTAACACCGGGGAGCTGTTTTTT. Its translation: CAISGTNTGELFF.